Listed below are T cell receptor beta chains from one sample, sequenced in a study of shared clonotypes between healthy human individuals. Clones were read by immunoSEQ multiplex PCR, and TCRdb kept only the in-frame ones, dropping some. The sample yields 550,000 to 800,000 clones, roughly 88% seen once. Sequenced sample: memory CD8+ T cells from PBMCs. Receptor source: a man aged 18 to 29 in good health. Some clones in this sample may be carry-over from other donors' samples. Both conserved end residues are part of each CDR3. A D gene is named only where the DNA matches it firmly. Only part of the rows carry a size: once, few, many, or a class if the clone is expanded.

J gene: TRBJ1-5; clone size: once; V gene: TRBV19; D gene: .; CDR3 DNA: TGTGCCAGTAGTATGGATTTCGGGGTTAATCAGCCCCAGCATTTT; CDR3 protein: CASSMDFGVNQPQHF
J gene: TRBJ1-1; clone size: .; V gene: TRBV28; D gene: .; CDR3 DNA: TGTGCCAGCAGTTTAGGCAGGAACACTGAAGCTTTCTTT; CDR3 protein: CASSLGRNTEAFF
J gene: TRBJ2-1; clone size: .; V gene: TRBV7-2; D gene: .; CDR3 DNA: TGTGCCAGCAGCTCCCGCGGCTTGCAGGACGAGCAGTTCTTC; CDR3 protein: CASSSRGLQDEQFF
J gene: TRBJ2-7; clone size: .; V gene: TRBV7-9; D gene: TRBD2; CDR3 DNA: TGTGCCAGCAGCTTAGGAAGCGGCGGGAGCTCCTACGAGCAGTACTTC; CDR3 protein: CASSLGSGGSSYEQYF
J gene: TRBJ1-6; clone size: .; V gene: TRBV11-2; D gene: .; CDR3 DNA: TGTGCCAGCAGCGGACTTAGGGGCGCCGGGAATTCACCCCTCCACTTT; CDR3 protein: CASSGLRGAGNSPLHF
J gene: TRBJ2-1; clone size: .; V gene: TRBV6-5; D gene: TRBD2; CDR3 DNA: TGTGCCAGCAGTTACTCGAGCGGGAGGGCTGGTGAGCAGTTCTTC; CDR3 protein: CASSYSSGRAGEQFF
J gene: TRBJ1-2; clone size: .; V gene: TRBV28; D gene: .; CDR3 DNA: TGTGCCAGCAGTCCGGAGTTATACTATGGCTACACCTTC; CDR3 protein: CASSPELYYGYTF
J gene: TRBJ1-4; clone size: .; V gene: TRBV7-6; D gene: .; CDR3 DNA: TGTGCCGAAGCTTATATCCCGCACAGGGCCGGGAAGGAAAAACTGTTTTTT; CDR3 protein: CAEAYIPHRAGKEKLFF
J gene: TRBJ2-5; clone size: once; V gene: TRBV5-5; D gene: .; CDR3 DNA: TGTGCCAGCAGCTTGGCAGGGCCAGAGACCCAGTACTTC; CDR3 protein: CASSLAGPETQYF
J gene: TRBJ1-2; clone size: .; V gene: TRBV9; D gene: TRBD1; CDR3 DNA: TGTGCCAGCAGCGTAGCTCTGGACAGGGAATACTATGGCTACACCTTC; CDR3 protein: CASSVALDREYYGYTF
J gene: TRBJ1-2; clone size: .; V gene: TRBV9; D gene: .; CDR3 DNA: TGTGCCAGCAGCGAATCGACAGAGAACTATGGCTACACCTTC; CDR3 protein: CASSESTENYGYTF
J gene: TRBJ1-5; clone size: .; V gene: TRBV7-8; D gene: TRBD1; CDR3 DNA: TGTGCCAGCAGCTTATTAAAGGGTGGTAGGGGGCCGAATCAGCCCCAGCATTTT; CDR3 protein: CASSLLKGGRGPNQPQHF
J gene: TRBJ2-7; clone size: .; V gene: TRBV7-3; D gene: .; CDR3 DNA: TGTGCCAGCAGCTTACTTCCAGGGTCTTACGAGCAGTACTTC; CDR3 protein: CASSLLPGSYEQYF
J gene: TRBJ2-3; clone size: .; V gene: TRBV28; D gene: .; CDR3 DNA: TGTGCCAGCAGTTACCGGAGCACAGATACGCAGTATTTT; CDR3 protein: CASSYRSTDTQYF
J gene: TRBJ1-1; clone size: .; V gene: TRBV19; D gene: .; CDR3 DNA: TGTGCCAGTCGATCGGGGGTTATGGACACTGAAGCTTTCTTT; CDR3 protein: CASRSGVMDTEAFF
J gene: TRBJ1-5; clone size: few; V gene: TRBV2; D gene: TRBD1; CDR3 DNA: TGTGCCAGCAGCCCAGGGGGTCAGCCCCAGCATTTT; CDR3 protein: CASSPGGQPQHF
J gene: TRBJ1-2; clone size: .; V gene: TRBV28; D gene: .; CDR3 DNA: TGTGCCAGCAGTTCCGGGGGCGCTGGGGGCTACACCTTC; CDR3 protein: CASSSGGAGGYTF
J gene: TRBJ1-2; clone size: .; V gene: TRBV28; D gene: .; CDR3 DNA: TGTGCCAGTCGAGTGTCAGGAGGGGCGGGCTACACCTTC; CDR3 protein: CASRVSGGAGYTF
J gene: TRBJ2-7; clone size: .; V gene: TRBV5-1; D gene: TRBD1; CDR3 DNA: TGCGCCAGCAGCTGGACAGGGGGCGACGAGCAGTACTTC; CDR3 protein: CASSWTGGDEQYF
J gene: TRBJ2-5; clone size: .; V gene: TRBV10-3; D gene: .; CDR3 DNA: TGTGCCATCAGTGAGTCGAGGACTATCGGGGAGACCCAGTACTTC; CDR3 protein: CAISESRTIGETQYF
J gene: TRBJ2-7; clone size: .; V gene: TRBV7-3; D gene: .; CDR3 DNA: TGTGCCAGCAGCCCGGACGGCTACGAGCAGTACTTC; CDR3 protein: CASSPDGYEQYF
J gene: TRBJ2-1; clone size: .; V gene: TRBV6-6; D gene: TRBD2; CDR3 DNA: TGTGCCAGCAGTTACTCCAGTAGCGGGAGTGACAATGAGCAGTTCTTC; CDR3 protein: CASSYSSSGSDNEQFF
J gene: TRBJ2-1; clone size: .; V gene: TRBV7-6; D gene: TRBD2; CDR3 DNA: TGTGCCAGCAGCTTAGTGACTAGCGGGATCCTCGAGCAGTTCTTC; CDR3 protein: CASSLVTSGILEQFF
J gene: TRBJ1-2; clone size: once; V gene: TRBV2; D gene: TRBD1; CDR3 DNA: TGTGCCAGCAGTGAAGTTCGGACAGGGGGAGACTATGGCTACACCTTC; CDR3 protein: CASSEVRTGGDYGYTF
J gene: TRBJ2-7; clone size: .; V gene: TRBV12-1; D gene: .; CDR3 DNA: TGTGCCAGCAGCCCCTGTTTGGGAGGGGGATGCGAGCAGTATTTC; CDR3 protein: CASSPCLGGGCEQYF
J gene: TRBJ1-1; clone size: .; V gene: TRBV27; D gene: TRBD1; CDR3 DNA: TGTGCCAGCAGACAGGGGGCCCAGAACACTGAAGCTTTCTTT; CDR3 protein: CASRQGAQNTEAFF
J gene: TRBJ2-7; clone size: .; V gene: TRBV29-1; D gene: TRBD2; CDR3 DNA: TGCAGCGTTGAAGGCCCCAGCGGGAGAGGCGAGCAGTACTTC; CDR3 protein: CSVEGPSGRGEQYF
J gene: TRBJ2-3; clone size: .; V gene: TRBV29-1; D gene: .; CDR3 DNA: TGCAGCGGCCGTACCCCGAGGCCCGATCTCCGGGATACGCAGTATTTT; CDR3 protein: CSGRTPRPDLRDTQYF
J gene: TRBJ2-3; clone size: .; V gene: TRBV4-2; D gene: TRBD2; CDR3 DNA: TGTGCCAGCAGCCAAGCGAGCGGGAGGGGGGCAGATACGCAGTATTTT; CDR3 protein: CASSQASGRGADTQYF
J gene: TRBJ1-2; clone size: .; V gene: TRBV9; D gene: TRBD1; CDR3 DNA: TGTGCCAGCAGCGTCCGGACAGGGGGCCCAACCTATGGCTACACCTTC; CDR3 protein: CASSVRTGGPTYGYTF
J gene: TRBJ2-5; clone size: once; V gene: TRBV7-8; D gene: TRBD2; CDR3 DNA: TGTGCCAGCGATCGACTAGCGGGAGGGCCGGGGGAGACCCAGTACTTC; CDR3 protein: CASDRLAGGPGETQYF
J gene: TRBJ1-1; clone size: .; V gene: TRBV29-1; D gene: .; CDR3 DNA: TGCAGCGTTGCTCCCGGGTGGGGCATGAACACTGAAGCTTTCTTT; CDR3 protein: CSVAPGWGMNTEAFF
J gene: TRBJ2-1; clone size: .; V gene: TRBV2; D gene: TRBD2; CDR3 DNA: TGTGCCAGCAGTTGGCCTAGCGGGGGTCCAAGCTCCTACAATGAGCAGTTCTTC; CDR3 protein: CASSWPSGGPSSYNEQFF
J gene: TRBJ2-3; clone size: .; V gene: TRBV28; D gene: .; CDR3 DNA: TGTGCCAGCAGTAATGGTCCGGGGACATTAGAAGCAGATACGCAGTATTTT; CDR3 protein: CASSNGPGTLEADTQYF
J gene: TRBJ2-2; clone size: .; V gene: TRBV7-8; D gene: TRBD1; CDR3 DNA: TGTGCCAGCAGCCGCGCTCCGGGACAGGTTAACACCGGGGAGCTGTTTTTT; CDR3 protein: CASSRAPGQVNTGELFF